The TCR beta chain described here comes from a study of CD8 T cells in Susac syndrome. The study, taken as a whole, reports: An acknowledgment was made by the study that its TCR sequencing and HLA analysis involved relatively few individuals.

RNA totalling roughly 0.45 to 1 ug underwent reverse transcription with random hexamers. MiXCR, applied by TCRdb to the immunoSEQ multiplex PCR reads, yields one record per CDR3 protein. Of approximately 150,000 distinct CDR3 sequences in the sample, around 94% are singletons; the top ten hold 0.065% to 0.1%. With 1 base clipped from V and 6 bases from J, the junction kept 11 bases outside the gene matches. CDR1 is MNHNS and CDR2 is SASEGT in the germline V gene. There are 16 residues in the CDR3. On this clonotype itself: What it binds is unknown.

TCR beta sequences were obtained from blood CD8+ and CD4+ T cells. Isolation of CD8+ and CD4+ T cells was performed negatively, whereas enrichment of TEMRA cells was done by FACS. This sequence originates from a human donor in good health. The gene calls are TRBV6-1 and TRBJ2-7; 8 bases align to TRBD2. Source material: CD4+ T cells from PBMCs. The CDR3 DNA sequence: TGTGCCAGCAGTGAAGGATACGAGGGGACTAGAGGCGAGCAGTACTTC. Protein sequence: CASSEGYEGTRGEQYF.